This TCR beta chain derives from a study of shared clonotypes between healthy human individuals. Study details: CD8 memory received one plate per donor, CD8 naive two, CD4 memory three and CD4 naive three. General study results and limits: Clonotypes not shared had lower generation probabilities than those common to all four donors.

Replicate PCRs for sorted subsets used about 200 ng DNA; this equaled 30,000 to 35,000 T cell genomes. The assay was immunoSEQ multiplex PCR, and TCRdb's table has in-frame clones only and misses some. The sample has millions of clones, roughly 92% seen once. On this clone itself: The antigen is unknown.

Germline V gene sequence: CDR1 SGHRS, CDR2 YFSETQ. This CDR3 has 13 amino acids. The junction had 6 bases not matched to a gene; V was cut back by 4 bases and J by 6 bases. CD4+ cells underwent separation, giving CD45RA+ naive and CD45RA-negative memory subsets. This TCR derives from a man aged 18 to 29 in good health. The sequenced material came from naive CD4+ T cells sorted from blood. The subset here: CD45RA+ positively selected. J is TRBJ1-2 and V is TRBV5-1; 7 bases match TRBD1. CDR3 residues: CASSRRQGDGYTF. The CDR3 DNA follows: TGCGCCAGCAGCCGCCGACAGGGCGATGGCTACACCTTC.